This T cell receptor beta chain is from a study of T cells in localized non-small cell lung cancer. The study's findings and limits: Median detection of top 100 tumor clones in adjacent lung was around 59 clones.

Produced via immunoSEQ multiplex PCR; TCRdb's table is partial and in-frame only. The table has more than 1,500 clones, approximately 30% seen once. The CDR3 spans 14 residues. Unmatched junction bases numbered 6, after V lost 4 bases and J lost 8 bases. CDR1 and CDR2 (germline): SGHRS, YFSETQ. This clone was seen more than once but under ten times. The antigen remains undetermined. This chain links TRBV5-1 with TRBJ1-6; 7 nucleotides align to TRBD1. The material sequenced was normal lung tissue next to the tumor, taken before any cancer treatment. This sequence was found in a male donor aged 60 or over with stage II squamous cell lung carcinoma. CDR3 DNA: TGCGCCAGCAGCCCGTCCACAGGGGATTCACCCCTCCACTTT. Translating gives CASSPSTGDSPLHF.